This record looks at one TCR beta chain sequence and its context. Looked up from germline, CDR1 is ENHRY and CDR2 is SYGVKD. The CDR3 length is 14 residues. Trimming took off 2 bases at V and 6 bases at J, with 13 bases between the two ends. The data stem from a study of OX40 agonist ivuxolimab in advanced cancers. TCRdb keeps only in-frame clones here, not all; method: immunoSEQ multiplex PCR. The table has about 41,000 clones, approximately 86% seen once. It was autoimmune disease history or systemic immunosuppression that excluded patients. Cycle 7 day 1, cycle 4 day 1, and baseline were the timepoints at which blood was sampled.

This chain joins TRBV10-3 and TRBJ1-2; D gene ambiguous. This clonotype was sampled from an adult with an advanced solid tumor such as melanoma, head and neck, liver or kidney cancer. Material: CD4+ or CD8+ T cells sorted from blood, obtained in a trial of the OX40 agonist ivuxolimab. For the CDR3, the DNA is TGTGCCATCAGTGAGAGAAGGGCGGAGAATGGCTACACCTTC. It yields the protein CAISERRAENGYTF.